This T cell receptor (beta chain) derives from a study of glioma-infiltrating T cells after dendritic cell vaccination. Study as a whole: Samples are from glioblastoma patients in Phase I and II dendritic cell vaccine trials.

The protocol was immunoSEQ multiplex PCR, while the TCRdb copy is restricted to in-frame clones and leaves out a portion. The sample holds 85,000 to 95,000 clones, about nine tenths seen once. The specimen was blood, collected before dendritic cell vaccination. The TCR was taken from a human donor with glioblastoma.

The CDR3, as DNA: TGCGCCAGCAGCCAATTAGGGGGCAATGAGCAGTTCTTC. It translates to CASSQLGGNEQFF. This rearrangement joins TRBV4-1 to TRBJ2-1, with D possibly matching TRBD1 (6 bases). Per germline, CDR1 MGHRA and CDR2 YSYEKL. CDR3 length equals 13 residues. V was pared by 2 bases and J by 6 bases, with 8 bases between.